This TCR beta chain originates from a study of T cell responses to AZD1222 COVID-19 vaccine. Study-level findings and limits: Females outnumbered males among donors, who were mostly white British; clonal diversity was possibly underestimated.

Repertoires were generated with immunoSEQ multiplex PCR, while TCRdb's copy carries only in-frame clones and drops some. This sample yields just under 55,000 clones, of which 89% are seen a single time; just under 2% belongs to the top ten. CDR1 is LNHNV, CDR2 YYDKDF, per germline (reference sequence). Trimming pared 0 bases from V and 10 bases from J, leaving 7 bases between. This CDR3 comprises 12 residues. Concerning this clone itself: The antigen is not known.

The material was peripheral blood, obtained on day 0 of AZD1222 vaccination. The source of this sequence is an adult in good health. This rearrangement joins TRBV15 to TRBJ2-1; unclear D gene. CDR3 nucleotide sequence: TGTGCCACCAGCAGAGATCGGTTCGAGCAGTTCTTC. Translated, it gives CATSRDRFEQFF.